The TCR beta chain described here comes from a study of cytomegalovirus exposure and HLA in healthy donors. Whole-study findings and limits: Reports indicate that TCR beta sequences accurately predicted the HLA-A and HLA-B alleles of most subjects. TRBV6-2, TRBV6-3 and some other V segments were unresolvable in 87-base-pair reads. Reportedly, diagnosis of cytomegalovirus status by the classifier showed high specificity and sensitivity. In a later analysis, most CMV-associated TCR beta chains appeared HLA-restricted.

PCR primers comprised 60 Vbeta and 13 Jbeta primers. Sequenced by immunoSEQ multiplex PCR; TCRdb stores in-frame clones only, minus some. Of under 150,000 clones in the sample, 79% were seen once. Trimming pared 2 bases from V and 2 bases from J, leaving 10 bases between. There are 15 residues in the CDR3. Germline V gives CDR1 MNHNS, CDR2 SASEGT. A word on this clone: Its cognate antigen is unknown.

Sequencing input: PBMCs. This chain uses TRBV6-1 with TRBJ1-5; perhaps TRBD1 as D (5 bases). This sequence was found in a man in his late teens or twenties in good health and CMV-seronegative. The CDR3 loop reads CASSEPRGGNQPQHF. As DNA, the CDR3 is TGTGCCAGCAGTGAACCCCGGGGGGGCAATCAGCCCCAGCATTTT.